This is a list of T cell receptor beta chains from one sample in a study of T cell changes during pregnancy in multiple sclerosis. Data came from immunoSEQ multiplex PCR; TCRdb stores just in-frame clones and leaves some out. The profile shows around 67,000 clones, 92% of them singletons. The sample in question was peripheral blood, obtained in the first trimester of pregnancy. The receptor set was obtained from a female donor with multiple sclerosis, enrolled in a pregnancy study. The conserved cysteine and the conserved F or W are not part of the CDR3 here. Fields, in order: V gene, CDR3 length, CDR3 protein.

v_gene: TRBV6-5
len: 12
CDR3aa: ASSLGPGIGEQY

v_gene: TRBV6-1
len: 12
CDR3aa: ASSSGTANTEAF

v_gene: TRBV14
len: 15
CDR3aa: ASSHHRSSGSVDTQY

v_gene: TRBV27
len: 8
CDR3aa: ASSTFPGY

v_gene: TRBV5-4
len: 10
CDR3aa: ASSQDQFEQF

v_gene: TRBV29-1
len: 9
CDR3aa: SVNRGNEQF

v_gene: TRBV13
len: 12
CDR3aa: ASSTWTVNTEAF

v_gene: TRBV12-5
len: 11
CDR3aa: ASGRAGTDTQY

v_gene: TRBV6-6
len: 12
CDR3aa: ASSALGQGDEQY

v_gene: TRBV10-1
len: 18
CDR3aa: ASSDPGLAGEDPNTGELF

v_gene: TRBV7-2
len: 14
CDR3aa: ASSPQPNRVNYEQY